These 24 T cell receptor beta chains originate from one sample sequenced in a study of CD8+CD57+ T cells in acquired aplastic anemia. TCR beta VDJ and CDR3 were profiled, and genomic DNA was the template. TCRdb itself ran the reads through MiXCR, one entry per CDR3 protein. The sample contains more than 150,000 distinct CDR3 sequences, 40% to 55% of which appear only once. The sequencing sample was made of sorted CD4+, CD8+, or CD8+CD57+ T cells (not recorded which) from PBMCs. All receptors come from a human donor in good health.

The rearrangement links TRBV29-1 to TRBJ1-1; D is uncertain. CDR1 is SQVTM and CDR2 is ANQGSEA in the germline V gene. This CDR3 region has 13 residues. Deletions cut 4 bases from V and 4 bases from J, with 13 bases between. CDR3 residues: CSVAVTVGTEAFF. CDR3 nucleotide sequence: TGCAGCGTTGCGGTCACGGTGGGCACTGAAGCTTTCTTT.

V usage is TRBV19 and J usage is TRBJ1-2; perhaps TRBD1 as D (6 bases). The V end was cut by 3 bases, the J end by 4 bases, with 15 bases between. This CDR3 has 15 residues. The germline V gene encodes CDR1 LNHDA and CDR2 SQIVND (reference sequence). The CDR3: CASSMDTGMGYGYTF. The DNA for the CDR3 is TGTGCCAGTAGTATGGATACAGGGATGGGCTATGGCTACACCTTC.

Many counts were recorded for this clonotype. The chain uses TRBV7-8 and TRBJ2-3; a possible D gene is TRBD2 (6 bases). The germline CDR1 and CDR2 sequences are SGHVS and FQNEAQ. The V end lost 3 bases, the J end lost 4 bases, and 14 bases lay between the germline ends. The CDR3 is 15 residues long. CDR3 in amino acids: CASSFIGTGADTQYF. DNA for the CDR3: TGTGCCAGCAGCTTCATTGGGACGGGAGCAGATACGCAGTATTTT.

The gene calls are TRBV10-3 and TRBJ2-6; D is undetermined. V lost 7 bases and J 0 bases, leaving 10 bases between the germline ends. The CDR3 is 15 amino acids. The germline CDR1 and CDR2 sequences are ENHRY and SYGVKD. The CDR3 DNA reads TGTGCCATCAATTTGGGCACCTCTGGGGCCAACGTCCTGACTTTC. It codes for CAINLGTSGANVLTF.

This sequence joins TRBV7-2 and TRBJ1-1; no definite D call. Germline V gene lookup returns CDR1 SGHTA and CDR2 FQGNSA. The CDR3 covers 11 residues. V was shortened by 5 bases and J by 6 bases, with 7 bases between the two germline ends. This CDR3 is CASSAQAEAFF. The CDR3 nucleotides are TGTGCCAGCAGCGCGCAGGCTGAAGCTTTCTTT.

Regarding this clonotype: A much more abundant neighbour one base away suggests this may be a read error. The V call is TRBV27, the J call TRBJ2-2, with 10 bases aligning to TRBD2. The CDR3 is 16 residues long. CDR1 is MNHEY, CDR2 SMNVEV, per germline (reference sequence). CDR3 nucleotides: TGTGCCAGCGGTTTACAAGCGGGAGGGGTCACCGGGGAGCTGTTTTTT. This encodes CASGLQAGGVTGELFF.

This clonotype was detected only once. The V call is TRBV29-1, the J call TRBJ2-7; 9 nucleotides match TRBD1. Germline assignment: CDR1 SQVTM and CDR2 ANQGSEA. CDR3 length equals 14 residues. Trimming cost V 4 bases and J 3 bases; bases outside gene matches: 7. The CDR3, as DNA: TGCAGCGTTGCTCTAGGGACAGGGAACTACGAGCAGTACTTC. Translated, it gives CSVALGTGNYEQYF.

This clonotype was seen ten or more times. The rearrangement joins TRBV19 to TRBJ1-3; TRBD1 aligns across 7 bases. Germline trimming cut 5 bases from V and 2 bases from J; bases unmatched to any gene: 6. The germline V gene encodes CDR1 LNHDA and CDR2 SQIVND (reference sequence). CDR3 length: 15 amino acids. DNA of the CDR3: TGTGCCAGTAGTGTTGGACAGGACCCTGGAAACACCATATATTTT. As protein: CASSVGQDPGNTIYF.

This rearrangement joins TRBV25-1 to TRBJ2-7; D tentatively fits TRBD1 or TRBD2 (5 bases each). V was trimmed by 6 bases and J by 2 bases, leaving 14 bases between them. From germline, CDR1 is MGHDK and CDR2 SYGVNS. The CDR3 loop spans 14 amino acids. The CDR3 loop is CASRPGTVTYEQYF. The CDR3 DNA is TGTGCCAGCAGGCCCGGGACCGTTACCTACGAGCAGTACTTC.

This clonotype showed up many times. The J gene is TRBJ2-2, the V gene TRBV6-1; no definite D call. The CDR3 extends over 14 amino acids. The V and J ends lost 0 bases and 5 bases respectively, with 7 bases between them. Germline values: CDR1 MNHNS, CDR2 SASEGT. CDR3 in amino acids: CASSEAWGTGELFF. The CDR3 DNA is TGTGCCAGCAGTGAAGCCTGGGGTACCGGGGAGCTGTTTTTT.

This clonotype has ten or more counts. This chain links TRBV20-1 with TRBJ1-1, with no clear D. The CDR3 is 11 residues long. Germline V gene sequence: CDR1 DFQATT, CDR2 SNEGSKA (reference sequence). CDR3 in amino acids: CTGRTPTEAFF. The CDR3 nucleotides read TGCACTGGAAGGACCCCCACTGAAGCTTTCTTT.

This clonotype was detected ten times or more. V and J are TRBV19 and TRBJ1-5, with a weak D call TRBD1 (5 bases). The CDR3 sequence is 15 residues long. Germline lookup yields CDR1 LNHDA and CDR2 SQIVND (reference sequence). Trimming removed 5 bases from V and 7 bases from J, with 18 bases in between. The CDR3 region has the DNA TGTGCCAGTAGTCCGGGGGGGGTGAGGAGGCAGCCCCAGCATTTT. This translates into CASSPGGVRRQPQHF.

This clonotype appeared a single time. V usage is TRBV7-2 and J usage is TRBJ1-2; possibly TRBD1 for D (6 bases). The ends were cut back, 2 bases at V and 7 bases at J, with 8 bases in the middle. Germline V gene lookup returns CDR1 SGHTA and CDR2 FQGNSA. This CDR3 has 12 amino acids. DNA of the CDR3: TGTGCCAGCAGCTTATACAGGGCTGGCTACACCTTC. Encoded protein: CASSLYRAGYTF.

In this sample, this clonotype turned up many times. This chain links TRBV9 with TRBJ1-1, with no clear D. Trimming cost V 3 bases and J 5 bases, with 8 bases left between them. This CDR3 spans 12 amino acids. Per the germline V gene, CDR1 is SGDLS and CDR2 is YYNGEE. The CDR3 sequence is CASSADGTEAFF. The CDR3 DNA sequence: TGTGCCAGCAGCGCCGACGGGACTGAAGCTTTCTTT.

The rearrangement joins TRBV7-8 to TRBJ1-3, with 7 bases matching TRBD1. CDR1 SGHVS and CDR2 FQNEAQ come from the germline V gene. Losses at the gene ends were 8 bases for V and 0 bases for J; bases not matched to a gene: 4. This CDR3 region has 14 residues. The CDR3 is CASAYRGSGNTIYF. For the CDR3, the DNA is TGTGCCAGCGCATACAGGGGCTCTGGAAACACCATATATTTT.

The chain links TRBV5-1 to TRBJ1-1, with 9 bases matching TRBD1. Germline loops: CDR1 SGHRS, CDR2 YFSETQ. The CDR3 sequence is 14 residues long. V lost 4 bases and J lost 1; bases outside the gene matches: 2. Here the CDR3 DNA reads TGCGCCAGCAGCATGGGACAGGGGAACACTGAAGCTTTCTTT. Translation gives CASSMGQGNTEAFF.

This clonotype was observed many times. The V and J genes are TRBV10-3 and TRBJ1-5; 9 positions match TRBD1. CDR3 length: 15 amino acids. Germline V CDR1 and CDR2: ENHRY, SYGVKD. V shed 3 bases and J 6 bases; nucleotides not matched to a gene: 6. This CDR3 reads CAISEPGQGTQPQHF. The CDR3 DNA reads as TGTGCCATCAGTGAACCGGGACAGGGCACTCAGCCCCAGCATTTT.

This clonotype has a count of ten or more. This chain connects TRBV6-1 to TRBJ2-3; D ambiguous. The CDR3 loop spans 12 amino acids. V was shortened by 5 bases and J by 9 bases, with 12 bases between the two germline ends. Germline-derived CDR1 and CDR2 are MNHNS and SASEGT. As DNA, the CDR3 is TGTGCCAGCAGTCAAGTGGTGGACACGCAGTATTTT. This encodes CASSQVVDTQYF.

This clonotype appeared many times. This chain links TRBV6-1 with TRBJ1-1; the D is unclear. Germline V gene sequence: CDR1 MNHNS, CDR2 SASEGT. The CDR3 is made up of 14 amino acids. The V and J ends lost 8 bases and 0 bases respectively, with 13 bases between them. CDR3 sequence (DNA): TGTGCCAGCGGGCCAAGGCAGCTGAACACTGAAGCTTTCTTT. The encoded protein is CASGPRQLNTEAFF.

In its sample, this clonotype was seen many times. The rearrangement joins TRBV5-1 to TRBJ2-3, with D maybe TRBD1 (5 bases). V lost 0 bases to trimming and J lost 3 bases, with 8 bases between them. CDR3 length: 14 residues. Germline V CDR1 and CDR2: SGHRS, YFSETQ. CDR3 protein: CASSLDRPTDTQYF. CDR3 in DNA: TGCGCCAGCAGCTTGGACAGGCCGACAGATACGCAGTATTTT.

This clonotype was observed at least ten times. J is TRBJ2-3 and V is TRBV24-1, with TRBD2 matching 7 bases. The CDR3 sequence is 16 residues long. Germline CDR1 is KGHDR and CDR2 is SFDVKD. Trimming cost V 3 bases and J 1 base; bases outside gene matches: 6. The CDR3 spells CATSDGSGLRTDTQYF. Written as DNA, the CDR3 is TGTGCCACCAGTGATGGTAGCGGGCTCCGCACAGATACGCAGTATTTT.

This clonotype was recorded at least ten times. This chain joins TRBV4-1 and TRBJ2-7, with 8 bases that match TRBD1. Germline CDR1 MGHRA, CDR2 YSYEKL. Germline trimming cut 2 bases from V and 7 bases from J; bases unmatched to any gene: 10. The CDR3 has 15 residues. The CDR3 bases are TGCGCCAGCAGCCAATTCCGGGACAGGATTGGAGAGCAGTACTTC. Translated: CASSQFRDRIGEQYF.

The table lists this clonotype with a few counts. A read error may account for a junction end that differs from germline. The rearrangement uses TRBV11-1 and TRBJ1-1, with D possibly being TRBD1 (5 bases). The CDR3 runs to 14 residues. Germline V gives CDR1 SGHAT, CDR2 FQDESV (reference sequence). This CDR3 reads CASSLGRANTEGFF. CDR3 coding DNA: TGTGCCAGCAGCTTAGGCAGGGCAAACACTGAAGGTTTCTTT.

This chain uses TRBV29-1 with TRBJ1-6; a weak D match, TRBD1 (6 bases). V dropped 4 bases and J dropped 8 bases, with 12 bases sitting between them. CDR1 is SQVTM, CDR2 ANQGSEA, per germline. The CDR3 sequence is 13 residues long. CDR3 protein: CSVGQGLDSPLHF. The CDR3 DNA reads TGCAGCGTTGGCCAGGGGCTGGATTCACCCCTCCACTTT.